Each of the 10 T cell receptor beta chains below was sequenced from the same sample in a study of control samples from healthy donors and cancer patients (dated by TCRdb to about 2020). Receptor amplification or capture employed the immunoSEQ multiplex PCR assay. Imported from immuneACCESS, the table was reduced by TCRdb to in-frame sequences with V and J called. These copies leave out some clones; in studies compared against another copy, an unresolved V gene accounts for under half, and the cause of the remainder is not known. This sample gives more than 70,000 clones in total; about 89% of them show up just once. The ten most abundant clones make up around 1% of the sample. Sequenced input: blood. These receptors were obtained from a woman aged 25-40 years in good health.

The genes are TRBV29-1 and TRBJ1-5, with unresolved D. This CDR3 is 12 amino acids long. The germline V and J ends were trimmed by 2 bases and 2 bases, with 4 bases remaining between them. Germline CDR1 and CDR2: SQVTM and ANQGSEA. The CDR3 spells CSVETGNQPQHF. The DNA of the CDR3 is TGCAGCGTTGAAACGGGCAATCAGCCCCAGCATTTT.

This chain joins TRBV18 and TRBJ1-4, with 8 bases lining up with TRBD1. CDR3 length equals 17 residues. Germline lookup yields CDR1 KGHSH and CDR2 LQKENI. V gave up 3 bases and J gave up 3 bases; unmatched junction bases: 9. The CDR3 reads CASSPPGQGGSNEKLFF. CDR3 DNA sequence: TGTGCCAGCTCACCCCCCGGACAGGGCGGATCTAATGAAAAACTGTTTTTT.

The DNA of the CDR3 is TGTGCCAGCTCACCCGCGGACAGGGGAATCAACGAGCAGTACTTC. This translates into CASSPADRGINEQYF. The chain has TRBV18 and TRBJ2-7, with 9 bases matching TRBD1. From germline, CDR1 is KGHSH and CDR2 LQKENI. The junction had 8 bases not matched to a gene; V was cut back by 3 bases and J by 5 bases. This CDR3 is 15 amino acids long.

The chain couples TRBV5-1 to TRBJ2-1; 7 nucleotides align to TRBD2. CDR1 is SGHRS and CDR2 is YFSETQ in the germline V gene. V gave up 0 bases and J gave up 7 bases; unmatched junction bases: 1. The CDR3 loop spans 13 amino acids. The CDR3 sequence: CASSLGLANEQFF. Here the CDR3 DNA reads TGCGCCAGCAGCTTGGGACTAGCAAATGAGCAGTTCTTC.

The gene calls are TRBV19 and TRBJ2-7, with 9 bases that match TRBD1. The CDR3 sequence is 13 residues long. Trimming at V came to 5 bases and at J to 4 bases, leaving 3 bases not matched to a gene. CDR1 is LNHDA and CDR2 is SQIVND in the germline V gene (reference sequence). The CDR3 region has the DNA TGTGCCAGTAGTGTTGGACAGGGGTACGAGCAGTACTTC. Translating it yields CASSVGQGYEQYF.

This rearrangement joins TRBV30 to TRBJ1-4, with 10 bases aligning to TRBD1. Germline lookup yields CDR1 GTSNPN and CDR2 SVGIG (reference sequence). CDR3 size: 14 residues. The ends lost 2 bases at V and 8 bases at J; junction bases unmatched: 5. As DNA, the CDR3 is TGTGCCTGGAGTAGGGGACAGGGGAGGGAAAAACTGTTTTTT. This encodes CAWSRGQGREKLFF.

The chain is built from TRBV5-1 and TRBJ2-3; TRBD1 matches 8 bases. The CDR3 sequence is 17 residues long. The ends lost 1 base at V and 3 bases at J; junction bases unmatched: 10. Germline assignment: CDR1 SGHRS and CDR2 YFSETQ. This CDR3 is CASSLTYGQGLTDTQYF. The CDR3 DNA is TGCGCCAGCAGCTTGACCTACGGACAGGGACTGACAGATACGCAGTATTTT.

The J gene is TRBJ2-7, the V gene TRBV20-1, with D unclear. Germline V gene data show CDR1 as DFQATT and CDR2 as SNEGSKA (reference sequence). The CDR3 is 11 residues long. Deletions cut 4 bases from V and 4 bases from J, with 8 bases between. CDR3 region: CSAIPIYEQYF. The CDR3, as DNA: TGCAGTGCTATCCCAATATACGAGCAGTACTTC.

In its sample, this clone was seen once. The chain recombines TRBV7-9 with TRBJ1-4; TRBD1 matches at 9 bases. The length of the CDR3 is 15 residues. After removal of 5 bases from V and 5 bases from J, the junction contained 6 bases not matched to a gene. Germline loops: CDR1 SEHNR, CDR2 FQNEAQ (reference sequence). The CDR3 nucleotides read TGTGCCAGCAGCCCGACACAGGGGGCAAATGAAAAACTGTTTTTT. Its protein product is CASSPTQGANEKLFF.

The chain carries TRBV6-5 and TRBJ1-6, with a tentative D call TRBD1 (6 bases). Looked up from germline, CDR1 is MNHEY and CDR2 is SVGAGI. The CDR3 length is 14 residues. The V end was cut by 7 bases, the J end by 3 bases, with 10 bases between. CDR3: CASNPQGYNSPLHF. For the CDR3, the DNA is TGTGCCAGCAACCCACAGGGCTATAATTCACCCCTCCACTTT.